The next 26 T cell receptor beta chains were all read from a single sample in a study of human T cells and chemical hapten exposure. TCRdb used MiXCR to reprocess the RACE reads, holding one entry per CDR3 protein. This table has approximately 81,000 distinct CDR3 sequences, roughly 8.6% appearing once. Regarding time point: healthy volunteer bleed at 6 weeks. Extraction yielded total RNA from whole blood (unfractionated). The source material was whole blood. The receptor set was obtained from a male donor in good health. Some clones in this sample may be carry-over from other donors' samples.

This clonotype was counted only a few times. The rearrangement uses TRBV7-2 and TRBJ1-6; D perhaps matches TRBD1 (5 bases). Deletions cut 0 bases from V and 5 bases from J, with 14 bases between. Germline V gene lookup returns CDR1 SGHTA and CDR2 FQGNSA. There are 17 residues in the CDR3. Written as DNA, the CDR3 is TGTGCCAGCAGCTTAGCTTGGACACGAGATAATAATTCACCCCTCCACTTT. Its translation is CASSLAWTRDNNSPLHF. Looking up the rest from reference TRBV7-2 and TRBJ1-6 gives the full variable domain: GAGVSQSPSNKVTEKGKDVELRCDPISGHTALYWYRQSLGQGLEFLIYFQGNSAPDKSGLPSDRFSAERTGGSVSTLTIQRTQQEDSAVYLCASSLAWTRDNNSPLHFGNGTRLTVT.

The chain combines TRBV2 with TRBJ1-2; TRBD1 is a possible D gene (5 bases). The germline CDR1 and CDR2 sequences are SNHLY and FYNNEI. V gave up 3 bases and J gave up 4 bases, with 15 bases separating them. The CDR3 sequence is 15 residues long. For the CDR3, the DNA is TGTGCCAGCAGTGAGAATCAGGGTTGGGTCTATGGCTACACCTTC. This gives the protein CASSENQGWVYGYTF.

V usage is TRBV3-1 and J usage is TRBJ2-7; D might be TRBD1 or TRBD2, each matching 5 bases. V gave up 8 bases and J gave up 2 bases, with 7 bases separating them. Germline CDR1 LGHDT, CDR2 YNNKEL (reference sequence). CDR3 length equals 11 residues. The CDR3 DNA reads as TGTGCCAGCGGGGACCCCTACGAGCAGTACTTC. Amino acid sequence: CASGDPYEQYF.

In its sample, this clonotype was seen a few times. V is TRBV5-1 and J is TRBJ1-5, with unresolved D. V lost 0 bases and J 2 bases, leaving 18 bases between the germline ends. The CDR3 is 18 residues long. Germline V CDR1 and CDR2: SGHRS, YFSETQ. This CDR3 is CASSLEGVGGGGNQPQHF. The CDR3 DNA is TGCGCCAGCAGCTTGGAAGGAGTGGGCGGCGGGGGCAATCAGCCCCAGCATTTT.

This clonotype was seen a few times. The chain employs TRBV10-3 and TRBJ2-3; D is ambiguous. Germline CDR1 and CDR2: ENHRY and SYGVKD. V lost 6 bases to trimming and J lost 1 base, with 14 bases between them. The CDR3 loop spans 15 amino acids. CDR3 DNA sequence: TGTGCCATCAGAATTATAGGGTCTCGCACAGATACGCAGTATTTT. Protein product: CAIRIIGSRTDTQYF.

This chain links TRBV9 with TRBJ1-5; no definite D call. The CDR3 loop spans 11 amino acids. The germline CDR1 and CDR2 sequences are SGDLS and YYNGEE. V shed 0 bases and J shed 7 bases, with 2 bases lying between them. CDR3 in amino acids: CASSVVQPQHF. CDR3 bases: TGTGCCAGCAGCGTAGTGCAGCCCCAGCATTTT.

The V and J genes are TRBV29-1 and TRBJ2-1; 14 bases are a match to TRBD2. The CDR3 runs 14 residues. Per germline, CDR1 SQVTM and CDR2 ANQGSEA. V lost 4 bases and J lost 9; bases outside the gene matches: 5. This CDR3 reads CSVGGTSGSGEQFF. For the CDR3, the DNA is TGCAGCGTTGGCGGGACTAGCGGGAGCGGTGAGCAGTTCTTC.

J is TRBJ1-3 and V is TRBV11-1; unclear D gene. V lost 5 bases, J lost 9 bases, and 20 bases lay in between. In germline, CDR1 is SGHAT, CDR2 FQDESV (reference sequence). The CDR3 sequence is 15 residues long. The CDR3 protein is CASSTRTYPLGTIYF. CDR3 sequence (DNA): TGTGCCAGCAGCACACGGACGTACCCCCTCGGCACCATATATTTT.

This clonotype was recorded a few times. The chain carries TRBV2 and TRBJ1-5, with D uncertain. The CDR3 runs 13 residues. V lost 4 bases and J lost 5, with 9 bases in between. The germline V gene has CDR1 SNHLY and CDR2 FYNNEI. The DNA for the CDR3 is TGTGCCAGCAGTGTTGTTAGGGATCAGCCCCAGCATTTT. It codes for CASSVVRDQPQHF.

The rearrangement links TRBV10-3 to TRBJ1-5, with D unresolved. The germline V gene has CDR1 ENHRY and CDR2 SYGVKD. The V end was cut by 8 bases, the J end by 9 bases, with 11 bases between. The CDR3 is made up of 11 amino acids. CDR3 coding DNA: TGTGCCATCCCCGGGTCGGGGCCCCAGCATTTT. Protein product: CAIPGSGPQHF.

The rearrangement uses TRBV25-1 and TRBJ1-1; D may be TRBD1 (6 bases). The germline V and J ends were trimmed by 8 bases and 1 base, with 8 bases remaining between them. This CDR3 is built from 12 residues. Germline V gene lookup returns CDR1 MGHDK and CDR2 SYGVNS. In nucleotides, the CDR3 is TGTGCCAGCGGGGGACAGAACACTGAAGCTTTCTTT. As protein: CASGGQNTEAFF.

This clonotype was counted a few times. This chain joins TRBV7-2 and TRBJ1-2; TRBD1 agrees at 7 bases. The CDR3 runs to 14 residues. Germline assignment: CDR1 SGHTA and CDR2 FQGNSA. After removal of 4 bases from V and 2 bases from J, the junction contained 4 bases not matched to a gene. The CDR3 reads CASSSTGENYGYTF. The CDR3 DNA is TGTGCCAGCAGCTCCACAGGGGAGAACTATGGCTACACCTTC.

This clonotype was seen more than once but under ten times. The rearrangement joins TRBV7-2 to TRBJ1-6; D gene uncertain. The germline V gene encodes CDR1 SGHTA and CDR2 FQGNSA. With 1 base removed from V and 7 bases from J, the gap between germline ends came to 11 bases. CDR3 length: 15 amino acids. This chain's CDR3 is CASSLGIWSNSPLHF. CDR3 bases: TGTGCCAGCAGCTTAGGAATCTGGTCGAATTCACCCCTCCACTTT.

This chain joins TRBV12-3 or TRBV12-4 and TRBJ2-1; TRBD1 or TRBD2 may be the D gene (5 bases each). Trimming took 5 bases from V and 7 from J, leaving 15 bases between them. The CDR3 is 14 amino acids. The DNA for the CDR3 is TGTGCCAGCAGTACCCGACAGAGGAGGAATGAGCAGTTCTTC. Its protein product is CASSTRQRRNEQFF.

This chain joins TRBV4-2 and TRBJ2-3; D unresolved. CDR3 size: 13 residues. V was pared by 2 bases and J by 5 bases, with 8 bases between. Germline-derived CDR1 and CDR2 are LGHNA and YNFKEQ. Here the CDR3 DNA reads TGTGCCAGCAGCCAACAACTGTTAGATACGCAGTATTTT. Protein: CASSQQLLDTQYF.

This clonotype was detected only a few times. The chain couples TRBV29-1 to TRBJ2-5; D might be TRBD1 (7 bases). V dropped 2 bases and J dropped 1 base, with 17 bases sitting between them. Germline CDR1 is SQVTM and CDR2 is ANQGSEA. CDR3 length: 16 residues. In DNA, the CDR3 is TGCAGCGTTGAACCAAGGGGGCTAGCGACCCAAGAGACCCAGTACTTC. Protein product: CSVEPRGLATQETQYF.

This clonotype was seen a handful of times. This chain uses TRBV2 with TRBJ2-2; no clear D. Germline values: CDR1 SNHLY, CDR2 FYNNEI. The CDR3 loop spans 15 amino acids. Trimming left V 6 bases short and J 1 base short, with 12 bases between. The DNA of the CDR3 is TGTGCCAGCAGGAGTGACTGGGGGAACACCGGGGAGCTGTTTTTT. This codes for CASRSDWGNTGELFF.

The CDR3 protein is CASRSGGQDTQYF. The CDR3 DNA follows: TGTGCCAGCAGGTCCGGAGGGCAAGATACGCAGTATTTT. The chain is built from TRBV12-3 or TRBV12-4 and TRBJ2-3; possibly TRBD2 for D (6 bases). V lost 6 bases to trimming and J lost 5 bases, with 12 bases between them. The CDR3 extends over 13 amino acids.

This chain joins TRBV11-2 and TRBJ1-1; weak D call: TRBD1 (5 bases). Per germline, CDR1 SGHAT and CDR2 FQNNGV. The CDR3 is 15 residues long. Trimming removed 1 base at V and 3 bases at J, with 12 bases between. The CDR3, as DNA: TGTGCCAGCAGCTTAGTGAGGGGCACGTACACTGAAGCTTTCTTT. Translation: CASSLVRGTYTEAFF.

In this sample, this clonotype turned up a few times. The chain links TRBV19 to TRBJ2-3, with 8 bases identical to TRBD1. The CDR3 sequence is 14 residues long. CDR1 is LNHDA and CDR2 is SQIVND in the germline V gene (reference sequence). V gave up 5 bases and J gave up 5 bases; unmatched junction bases: 6. For the CDR3, the DNA is TGTGCCAGTAGTCTCGACAGGGGACGAGATACGCAGTATTTT. Its protein is CASSLDRGRDTQYF. The variable domain in full, completed from reference TRBV19 and TRBJ2-3, reads DGGITQSPKYLFRKEGQNVTLSCEQNLNHDAMYWYRQDPGQGLRLIYYSQIVNDFQKGDIAEGYSVSREKKESFPLTVTSAQKNPTAFYLCASSLDRGRDTQYFGPGTRLTVL.

This clonotype appeared a few times. The chain is built from TRBV20-1 and TRBJ2-6; 9 bases align to TRBD1. This CDR3 has 17 residues. Germline V gives CDR1 DFQATT, CDR2 SNEGSKA (reference sequence). V was clipped by 1 base and J by 1 base; unmatched bases: 5. The CDR3 here is CSARGQGGLSGANVLTF. The CDR3 DNA is TGCAGTGCTAGAGGACAGGGGGGTCTGTCTGGGGCCAACGTCCTGACTTTC.

This clonotype was seen many times. The chain joins TRBV7-8 to TRBJ2-2; D is perhaps TRBD2 (5 bases). There are 16 residues in the CDR3. In germline, CDR1 is SGHVS, CDR2 FQNEAQ. Trimming stripped 3 bases from V and 0 bases from J, with 11 bases between. CDR3 coding DNA: TGTGCCAGCAGCTTCGGGGTAACCACGAACACCGGGGAGCTGTTTTTT. It encodes CASSFGVTTNTGELFF.

Here the CDR3 DNA reads TGTGCCAGCAGTTACAGGAGGCAAGAGACCCAGTACTTC. This gives the protein CASSYRRQETQYF. The chain joins TRBV6-2 or TRBV6-3 to TRBJ2-5, with TRBD2 as a possible D gene (5 bases). Trimming took 2 bases from V and 2 from J, leaving 6 bases between them. CDR1 is MNHEY and CDR2 is SVGEGT in the germline V gene. CDR3 size: 13 residues.

This clonotype was recorded at least ten times. The chain carries TRBV15 and TRBJ2-2, with TRBD2 identical over 11 bases. Germline V gene sequence: CDR1 LNHNV, CDR2 YYDKDF (reference sequence). The CDR3 is made up of 18 amino acids. V lost 3 bases and J lost 5; bases outside the gene matches: 11. CDR3 region: CATSRVAGGWLSTGELFF. The DNA for the CDR3 is TGTGCCACCAGCAGGGTAGCGGGAGGGTGGTTATCGACCGGGGAGCTGTTTTTT. The full variable domain, rest sourced from reference TRBV15 and TRBJ2-2, is DAMVIQNPRYQVTQFGKPVTLSCSQTLNHNVMYWYQQKSSQAPKLLFHYYDKDFNNEADTPDNFQSRRPNTSFCFLDIRSPGLGDTAMYLCATSRVAGGWLSTGELFFGEGSRLTVL.

This chain links TRBV15 with TRBJ2-5; 10 positions agree with TRBD1. This CDR3 has 17 amino acids. Germline CDR1 LNHNV, CDR2 YYDKDF (reference sequence). V lost 0 bases, J lost 5 bases, and 9 bases stayed unmatched. CDR3 in DNA: TGTGCCACCAGCAGAGATCTGTGGGACAGGGGTTCGGAGACCCAGTACTTC. It specifies CATSRDLWDRGSETQYF.

The chain recombines TRBV10-3 with TRBJ1-5, with D unresolved. The CDR3 extends over 14 amino acids. The germline CDR1 and CDR2 sequences are ENHRY and SYGVKD. Trimming stripped 1 base from V and 7 bases from J, with 11 bases between. CDR3 DNA sequence: TGTGCCATCAGTGAGTATACACAAGGGCAGCCCCAGCATTTT. Amino acid sequence: CAISEYTQGQPQHF.